One and the same sample provided the 19 T cell receptor beta chains below, sequenced in a study of blood T cell repertoires in COVID-19. Assay: immunoSEQ multiplex PCR; the TCRdb copy retains only in-frame clones and omits some. The profile shows around 320,000 clones, about 90% of them singletons. What was sequenced was peripheral blood. The receptor set was obtained from a man aged 18 to 30 with active or convalescent COVID-19.

The CDR3 DNA follows: TGTGCCAGCAGTGCTGACAGGGCTAGAAACACCATATATTTT. Translation: CASSADRARNTIYF. The chain has TRBV6-4 and TRBJ1-3, with 7 bases lining up with TRBD1. CDR3 length: 14 amino acids. CDR1 and CDR2 from the germline V gene are MRHNA and SNTAGT. J gave up 5 bases and V 4 bases, and 5 bases lay outside the gene matches.

The rearrangement uses TRBV6-2 or TRBV6-3 and TRBJ2-3, with D possibly being TRBD1 (6 bases). The germline V and J ends were trimmed by 5 bases and 2 bases, with 20 bases remaining between them. The CDR3 has 17 residues. CDR1 and CDR2 from the germline V gene are MNHEY and SVGEGT. CDR3 region: CASSPKPDRTYTDTQYF. For the CDR3, the DNA is TGTGCCAGCAGTCCCAAGCCTGACAGGACCTACACAGATACGCAGTATTTT.

This clone was observed a single time. V and J are TRBV12-5 and TRBJ2-2; 7 bases align to TRBD1. CDR3 length: 16 amino acids. Germline CDR1 is LGHNT and CDR2 is FRNRAP. Trimming removed 0 bases from V and 5 bases from J; junction bases left unmatched: 6. The CDR3: CASGLVQGLKTGELFF. The CDR3 DNA reads TGTGCTAGTGGTTTGGTACAGGGGCTAAAAACCGGGGAGCTGTTTTTT.

This rearrangement joins TRBV27 to TRBJ1-5; weak D call: TRBD1 (6 bases). Germline V gene lookup returns CDR1 MNHEY and CDR2 SMNVEV (reference sequence). The CDR3 sequence is 13 residues long. Trimming pared 4 bases from V and 7 bases from J, leaving 11 bases between. The CDR3, as DNA: TGTGCCAGCAGTTCAGGGGAGAGGCAGCCCCAGCATTTT. It encodes CASSSGERQPQHF.

This clone was picked up a small number of times. V usage is TRBV28 and J usage is TRBJ1-2; TRBD1 aligns across 9 bases. This CDR3 region has 16 residues. J was trimmed by 4 bases and V by 3 bases; bases with no gene match: 9. The germline CDR1 and CDR2 sequences are MDHEN and SYDVKM. CDR3 region: CASSFVGTGIGYGYTF. For the CDR3, the DNA is TGTGCCAGCAGTTTCGTTGGGACAGGGATCGGCTATGGCTACACCTTC.

The chain joins TRBV28 to TRBJ2-3, with TRBD2 as a possible D gene (6 bases). Trimming removed 5 bases from V and 0 bases from J, with 27 bases in between. Germline assignment: CDR1 MDHEN and CDR2 SYDVKM. The CDR3 contains 20 residues. CDR3 nucleotides: TGTGCCAGCAGTCCCCCCACCAGCGGGCCCCCATTTCCTAGCACAGATACGCAGTATTTT. This sequence encodes CASSPPTSGPPFPSTDTQYF.

J is TRBJ2-5 and V is TRBV5-6; possibly TRBD2 for D (6 bases). V lost 0 bases and J 0 bases, leaving 18 bases between the germline ends. CDR3 size: 18 residues. Germline V CDR1 and CDR2: SGHDT, YYEEEE. The CDR3 coding sequence is TGTGCCAGCAGCTTGGTCGGCCTCGGGAGTAGCGACCAAGAGACCCAGTACTTC. It specifies CASSLVGLGSSDQETQYF.

This clone was seen more than once but under ten times. The V and J genes are TRBV2 and TRBJ1-1; 8 nucleotides line up with TRBD1. The trim removed 5 bases at V and 0 bases at J, leaving 11 bases unmatched. The CDR3 totals 17 residues. The germline CDR1 and CDR2 sequences are SNHLY and FYNNEI. The chain's CDR3 is CASSPTGEGPVNTEAFF. DNA of the CDR3: TGTGCCAGCAGTCCGACAGGGGAGGGCCCTGTGAACACTGAAGCTTTCTTT.

V is TRBV2 and J is TRBJ2-7; D not resolved. V lost 2 bases and J lost 6, with 8 bases in between. This CDR3 has 12 amino acids. Per germline, CDR1 SNHLY and CDR2 FYNNEI. The chain's CDR3 is CASSEYYTEQYF. The CDR3 nucleotides read TGTGCCAGCAGTGAATACTACACCGAGCAGTACTTC.

This chain links TRBV4-2 with TRBJ2-7; possible D gene TRBD2, 6 bases. Germline lookup yields CDR1 LGHNA and CDR2 YNFKEQ. Trimming shortened V by 6 bases and J by 6 bases, and 21 bases separated the two germline ends. This CDR3 region has 15 residues. Here the CDR3 reads CASSRTGTDLGEQYF. The CDR3 region has the DNA TGTGCCAGCAGTCGCACCGGGACTGACCTCGGCGAGCAGTACTTC.

The CDR3 is CASSQGTSGESSYNEQFF. The CDR3 bases are TGCGCCAGCAGCCAAGGGACTAGCGGGGAGAGCTCCTACAATGAGCAGTTCTTC. V and J are TRBV4-3 and TRBJ2-1; 12 bases are a match to TRBD2. The CDR3 contains 18 residues. The ends lost 1 base at V and 0 bases at J; junction bases unmatched: 4. Germline V gene lookup returns CDR1 LGHNA and CDR2 YSLEER.

This chain uses TRBV7-2 with TRBJ2-1, with 8 positions matching TRBD1. Trimming removed 4 bases from V and 9 bases from J; junction bases left unmatched: 11. Germline V gene sequence: CDR1 SGHTA, CDR2 FQGNSA. This CDR3 comprises 15 residues. The CDR3 nucleotides read TGTGCCAGCAGCTCGCAGACAGGGGCCAGGGGTGAGCAGTTCTTC. Amino acid sequence: CASSSQTGARGEQFF.

V is TRBV5-6 and J is TRBJ1-4, with TRBD1 identical over 8 bases. The CDR3 runs 14 residues. The V gene end was trimmed by 2 bases and the J gene end by 5 bases; junction bases not matched to a gene: 2. The germline V gene encodes CDR1 SGHDT and CDR2 YYEEEE. In DNA, the CDR3 is TGTGCCAGCAGCTTTCGGACAGGGAATGAAAAACTGTTTTTT. Protein: CASSFRTGNEKLFF.

The gene calls are TRBV18 and TRBJ1-4; D might be TRBD1 (5 bases). This CDR3 is built from 17 residues. Germline V lookup: CDR1 KGHSH, CDR2 LQKENI. Trimming removed 0 bases from V and 0 bases from J, with 11 bases in between. CDR3 sequence (DNA): TGTGCCAGCTCACCACCGGGAGGGACTGCAACTAATGAAAAACTGTTTTTT. Encoded protein: CASSPPGGTATNEKLFF.

On this clone itself: One end of the junction is discordant with germline, which a read error may explain. This chain joins TRBV9 and TRBJ1-5, with TRBD1 as a possible D gene (6 bases). This CDR3 is 16 amino acids long. Germline CDR1 reads SGDLS; CDR2 reads YYNGEE. The CDR3 spells CAYQGTLPYSNQPQHF. In DNA form, the CDR3 reads TGCGCCTATCAGGGGACCTTACCTTATAGCAATCAGCCCCAGCATTTT.

The CDR3, as DNA: TGTGCCAGTATGCCAGGGCCGAACACTGAAGCTTTCTTT. Amino acid sequence: CASMPGPNTEAFF. J is TRBJ1-1 and V is TRBV19, with D maybe TRBD1 (5 bases). Germline assignment: CDR1 LNHDA and CDR2 SQIVND (reference sequence). The CDR3 consists of 13 residues. Trimming cost V 7 bases and J 1 base, with 10 bases left between them. Full variable domain (rest looked up from reference TRBV19 and TRBJ1-1): DGGITQSPKYLFRKEGQNVTLSCEQNLNHDAMYWYRQDPGQGLRLIYYSQIVNDFQKGDIAEGYSVSREKKESFPLTVTSAQKNPTAFYLCASMPGPNTEAFFGQGTRLTVV.

This chain joins TRBV7-6 and TRBJ1-5, with D possibly TRBD1 on 6 matching bases. This CDR3 spans 18 amino acids. V was clipped by 5 bases and J by 0 bases, with 20 bases between them. The germline CDR1 and CDR2 sequences are SGHVS and FNYEAQ. Written as DNA, the CDR3 is TGTGCCAGCAGCCAAAACCCAACAGGGACATATAGCAATCAGCCCCAGCATTTT. Encoded protein: CASSQNPTGTYSNQPQHF.

This clone was found a few times. The chain is built from TRBV28 and TRBJ2-7; TRBD1 agrees at 9 bases. V lost 3 bases and J lost 7; bases outside the gene matches: 10. Per germline, CDR1 MDHEN and CDR2 SYDVKM. The CDR3 is made up of 15 amino acids. CDR3 nucleotides: TGTGCCAGCAGTTTCGGAGGCGGACAGGGGCGAGAGCAGTACTTC. Translation gives CASSFGGGQGREQYF.

The V gene is TRBV7-9, the J gene TRBJ2-1; 12 bases match TRBD2. Germline trimming cut 2 bases from V and 4 bases from J; bases unmatched to any gene: 12. This CDR3 contains 19 residues. The V gene's germline CDR1 is SEHNR and CDR2 FQNEAQ (reference sequence). The CDR3 is CASSLTQTGTSGPYNEQFF. Written as DNA, the CDR3 is TGTGCCAGCAGCTTAACCCAAACCGGGACTAGCGGGCCTTACAATGAGCAGTTCTTC. Filled out from reference TRBV7-9 and TRBJ2-1, the complete variable domain reads DTGVSQNPRHKITKRGQNVTFRCDPISEHNRLYWYRQTLGQGPEFLTYFQNEAQLEKSRLLSDRFSAERPKGSFSTLEIQRTEQGDSAMYLCASSLTQTGTSGPYNEQFFGPGTRLTVL.